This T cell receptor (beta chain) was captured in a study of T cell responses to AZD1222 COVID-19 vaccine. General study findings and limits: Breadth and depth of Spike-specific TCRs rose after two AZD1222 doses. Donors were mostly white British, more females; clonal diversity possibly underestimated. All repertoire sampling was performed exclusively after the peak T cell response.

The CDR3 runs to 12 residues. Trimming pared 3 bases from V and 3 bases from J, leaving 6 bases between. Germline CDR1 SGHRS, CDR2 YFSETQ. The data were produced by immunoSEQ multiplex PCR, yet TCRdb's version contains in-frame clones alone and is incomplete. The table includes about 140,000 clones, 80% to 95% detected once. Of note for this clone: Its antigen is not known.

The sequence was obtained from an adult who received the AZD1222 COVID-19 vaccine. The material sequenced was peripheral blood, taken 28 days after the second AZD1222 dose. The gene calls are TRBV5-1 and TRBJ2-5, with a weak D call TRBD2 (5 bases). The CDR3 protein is CASSWGEETQYF. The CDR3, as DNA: TGCGCCAGCAGCTGGGGAGAAGAGACCCAGTACTTC.